Each of the 11 T cell receptor beta chains below was sequenced from the same sample in a study of cytomegalovirus exposure and HLA in healthy donors. PCR employed 60 Vbeta and 13 Jbeta primers. Sequencing was performed with immunoSEQ multiplex PCR; in TCRdb, only in-frame clones are kept and a portion is missing. Of 90,000 to 110,000 clones in the sample, 60% to 80% are singletons; the top ten hold roughly 3.2%. Sequencing was carried out using PBMCs. All receptors derive from a man aged 25 to 45 in good health and CMV-seronegative.

The chain recombines TRBV29-1 with TRBJ2-1; tentatively, D is TRBD2 (5 bases). CDR3 length equals 13 residues. Germline CDR1 SQVTM, CDR2 ANQGSEA. V was shortened by 0 bases and J by 6 bases, with 9 bases between the two germline ends. CDR3 residues: CSVEEASRNEQFF. The CDR3 nucleotides read TGCAGCGTTGAAGAGGCTAGCCGCAATGAGCAGTTCTTC.

The chain combines TRBV27 with TRBJ2-2, with TRBD1 identical over 10 bases. Germline V gene sequence: CDR1 MNHEY, CDR2 SMNVEV (reference sequence). This CDR3 is built from 15 residues. V was clipped by 7 bases and J by 6 bases; unmatched bases: 8. The CDR3 bases are TGTGCCAGCAATTGGGAGGGACAGGGGTCCGGGGAGCTGTTTTTT. Its translation: CASNWEGQGSGELFF.

The chain uses TRBV5-1 and TRBJ2-5; D gene unclear. Germline V lookup: CDR1 SGHRS, CDR2 YFSETQ. CDR3 size: 12 residues. V shed 4 bases and J shed 0 bases, with 4 bases lying between them. CDR3 nucleotide sequence: TGCGCCAGCAGCCGGTACCAAGAGACCCAGTACTTC. As protein: CASSRYQETQYF.

The chain carries TRBV9 and TRBJ2-6; D may be TRBD1 (5 bases). Deletions cut 3 bases from V and 2 bases from J, with 6 bases between. CDR1 and CDR2 (germline): SGDLS, YYNGEE. This CDR3 contains 14 residues. The CDR3 loop is CASSARAGANVLTF. The CDR3, as DNA: TGTGCCAGCAGCGCCAGGGCTGGGGCCAACGTCCTGACTTTC.

The V and J genes are TRBV12-5 and TRBJ1-5, with a tentative D call TRBD1 (5 bases). In germline, CDR1 is LGHNT, CDR2 FRNRAP. This CDR3 spans 15 amino acids. Trimming stripped 1 base from V and 3 bases from J, with 10 bases between. The CDR3 region has the DNA TGTGCTAGTGGTTTGGAGTCAGGGCCCAATCAGCCCCAGCATTTT. The encoded protein is CASGLESGPNQPQHF.

The CDR3 DNA follows: TGTGCCAGCAGTTACTCGGAGGGGGAGCTGTTTTTT. Translation: CASSYSEGELFF. The genes are TRBV6-6 and TRBJ2-2; no definite D call. The CDR3 runs to 12 residues. CDR1 MNHNY and CDR2 SVGAGI come from the germline V gene (reference sequence). The V end was cut by 0 bases, the J end by 8 bases, with 4 bases between.

The gene calls are TRBV7-2 and TRBJ2-7, with 10 bases lining up with TRBD2. Germline V gene lookup returns CDR1 SGHTA and CDR2 FQGNSA. V trimming: 5 bases; J trimming: 2 bases; junction bases outside the gene matches: 3. The CDR3 spans 14 residues. CDR3 sequence (DNA): TGTGCCAGCAGCACTAGCGGGAATACCTACGAGCAGTACTTC. Translated, it gives CASSTSGNTYEQYF.

The gene calls are TRBV9 and TRBJ1-2, with a weak D call TRBD1 (5 bases). CDR3 size: 16 residues. V was shortened by 3 bases and J by 4 bases, with 19 bases between the two germline ends. Germline CDR1 SGDLS, CDR2 YYNGEE. CDR3 protein: CASSARGGEGAYGYTF. Written as DNA, the CDR3 is TGTGCCAGCAGCGCCCGGGGGGGGGAAGGGGCCTATGGCTACACCTTC.

This clone has more than one count but fewer than ten. For the CDR3, the DNA is TGTGCCAGCAGTTATCTGCCCCGGCGGGAAAAACTGTTTTTT. Translation gives CASSYLPRREKLFF. This chain uses TRBV6-6 with TRBJ1-4; no clear D. V lost 3 bases to trimming and J lost 8 bases, with 13 bases between them. CDR3 length equals 14 residues. The germline gives CDR1 MNHNY, CDR2 SVGAGI (reference sequence).

This chain links TRBV11-3 with TRBJ2-1; 9 nucleotides match TRBD2. Germline CDR1 reads SGHNT; CDR2 reads YENEEA. This CDR3 has 14 amino acids. Losses at the gene ends were 5 bases for V and 10 bases for J; bases not matched to a gene: 9. As DNA, the CDR3 is TGTGCCAGCAGCCCTGGGCGGGGGGGGAGCGAGCAGTTCTTC. This sequence encodes CASSPGRGGSEQFF.

The chain couples TRBV11-2 to TRBJ2-1; TRBD2 matches 9 bases. There are 13 residues in the CDR3. Germline V lookup: CDR1 SGHAT, CDR2 FQNNGV. The ends lost 0 bases at V and 12 bases at J; junction bases unmatched: 3. The CDR3 DNA sequence: TGTGCCAGCAGCTTAGACGCTAGCGGGACGCAGTTCTTC. Protein product: CASSLDASGTQFF.